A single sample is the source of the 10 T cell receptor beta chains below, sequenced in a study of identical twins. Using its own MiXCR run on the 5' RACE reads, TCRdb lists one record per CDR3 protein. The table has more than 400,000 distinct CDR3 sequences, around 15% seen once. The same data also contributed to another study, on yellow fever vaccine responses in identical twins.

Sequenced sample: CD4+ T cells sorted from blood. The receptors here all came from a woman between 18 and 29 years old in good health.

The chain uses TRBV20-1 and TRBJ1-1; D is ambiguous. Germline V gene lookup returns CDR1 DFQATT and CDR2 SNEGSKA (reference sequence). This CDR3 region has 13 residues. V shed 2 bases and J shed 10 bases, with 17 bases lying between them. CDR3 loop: CSARRVSSTGAFF. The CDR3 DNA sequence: TGCAGTGCTAGACGAGTTAGCTCAACCGGAGCTTTCTTT.

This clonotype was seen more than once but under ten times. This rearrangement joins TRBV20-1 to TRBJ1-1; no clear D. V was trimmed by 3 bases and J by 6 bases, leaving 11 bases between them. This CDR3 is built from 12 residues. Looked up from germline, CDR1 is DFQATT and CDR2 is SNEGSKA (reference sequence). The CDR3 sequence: CSARDPSAEAFF. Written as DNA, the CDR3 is TGCAGTGCTAGGGACCCCTCGGCTGAAGCTTTCTTT.

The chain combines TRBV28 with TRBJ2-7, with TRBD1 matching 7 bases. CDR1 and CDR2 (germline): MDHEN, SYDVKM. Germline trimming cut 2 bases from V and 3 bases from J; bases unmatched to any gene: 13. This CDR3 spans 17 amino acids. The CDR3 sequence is CASSLPRQGTRIYEQYV. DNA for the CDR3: TGTGCCAGCAGTTTACCCCGACAGGGAACTCGAATCTACGAGCAGTACGTC.

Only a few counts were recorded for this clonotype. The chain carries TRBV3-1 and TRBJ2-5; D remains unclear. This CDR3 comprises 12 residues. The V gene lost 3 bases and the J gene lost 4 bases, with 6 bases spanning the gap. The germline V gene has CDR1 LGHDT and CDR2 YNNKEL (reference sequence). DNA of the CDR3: TGTGCCAGCAGCCAGCAGAGAGAGACCCAGTACTTC. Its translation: CASSQQRETQYF.

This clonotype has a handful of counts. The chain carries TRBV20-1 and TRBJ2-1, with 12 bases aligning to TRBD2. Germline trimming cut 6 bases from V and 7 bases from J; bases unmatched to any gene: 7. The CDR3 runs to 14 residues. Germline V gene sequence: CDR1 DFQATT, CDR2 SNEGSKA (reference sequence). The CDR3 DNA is TGCAGTGCGTTGCTAGCGGGAGGGAGGAATGAGCAGTTCTTC. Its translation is CSALLAGGRNEQFF.

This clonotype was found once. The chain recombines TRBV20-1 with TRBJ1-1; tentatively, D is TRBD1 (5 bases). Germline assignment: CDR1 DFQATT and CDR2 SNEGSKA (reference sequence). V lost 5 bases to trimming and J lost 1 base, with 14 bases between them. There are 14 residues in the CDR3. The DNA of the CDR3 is TGCAGTGCTCTCGGGGGTGGTAAGAACACTGAAGCTTTCTTT. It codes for CSALGGGKNTEAFF.

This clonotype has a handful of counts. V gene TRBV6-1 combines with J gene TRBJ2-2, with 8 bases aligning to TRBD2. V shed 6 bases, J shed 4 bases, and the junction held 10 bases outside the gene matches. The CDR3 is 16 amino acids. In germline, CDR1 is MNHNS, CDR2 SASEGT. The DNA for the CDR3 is TGTGCCAGCAGGACGGGAGGGCTTCTTGTCACCGGGGAGCTGTTTTTT. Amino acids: CASRTGGLLVTGELFF.

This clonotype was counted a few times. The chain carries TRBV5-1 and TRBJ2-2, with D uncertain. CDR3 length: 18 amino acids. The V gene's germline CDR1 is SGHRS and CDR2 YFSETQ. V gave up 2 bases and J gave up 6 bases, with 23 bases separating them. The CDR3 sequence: CASSFRRYNMAPPGELFF. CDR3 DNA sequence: TGCGCCAGCAGCTTTCGCCGGTACAATATGGCCCCACCCGGGGAGCTGTTTTTT.

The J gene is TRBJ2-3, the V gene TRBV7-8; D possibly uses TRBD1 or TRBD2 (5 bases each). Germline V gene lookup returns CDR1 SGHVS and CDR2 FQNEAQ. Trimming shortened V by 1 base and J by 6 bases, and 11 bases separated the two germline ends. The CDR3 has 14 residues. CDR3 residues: CASSLVREPDTQYF. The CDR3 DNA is TGTGCCAGCAGCTTAGTCAGGGAGCCCGATACGCAGTATTTT.

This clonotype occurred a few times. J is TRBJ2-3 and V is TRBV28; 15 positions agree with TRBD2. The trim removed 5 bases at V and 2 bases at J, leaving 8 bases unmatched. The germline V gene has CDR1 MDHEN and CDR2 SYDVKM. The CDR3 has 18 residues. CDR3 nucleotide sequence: TGTGCCAGCAGTCTGGGACTAGCGGGAGGAAAAAACACAGATACGCAGTATTTT. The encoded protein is CASSLGLAGGKNTDTQYF.